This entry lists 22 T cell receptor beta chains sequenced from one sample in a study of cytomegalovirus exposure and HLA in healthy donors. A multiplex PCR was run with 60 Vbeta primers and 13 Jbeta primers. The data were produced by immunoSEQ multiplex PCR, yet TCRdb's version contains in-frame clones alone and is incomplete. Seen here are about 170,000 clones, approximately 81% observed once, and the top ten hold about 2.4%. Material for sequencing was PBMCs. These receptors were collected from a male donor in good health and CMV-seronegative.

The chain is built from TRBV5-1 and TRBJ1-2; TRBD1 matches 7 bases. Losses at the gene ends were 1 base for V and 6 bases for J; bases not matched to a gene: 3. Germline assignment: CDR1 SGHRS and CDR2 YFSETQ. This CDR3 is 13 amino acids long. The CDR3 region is CASSLPTGDGYTF. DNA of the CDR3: TGCGCCAGCAGCTTGCCCACAGGGGATGGCTACACCTTC.

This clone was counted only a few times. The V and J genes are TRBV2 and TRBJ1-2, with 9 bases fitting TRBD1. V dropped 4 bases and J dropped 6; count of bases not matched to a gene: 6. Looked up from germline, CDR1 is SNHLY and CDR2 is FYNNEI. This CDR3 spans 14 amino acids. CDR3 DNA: TGTGCCAGCAGTGTAGCCGGGACAGGGAATGGCTACACCTTC. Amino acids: CASSVAGTGNGYTF.

The CDR3: CASSLGASGYTDTQYF. CDR3 DNA sequence: TGTGCCAGCAGCTTAGGGGCTAGCGGGTACACAGATACGCAGTATTTT. V and J are TRBV7-3 and TRBJ2-3; the match to TRBD2 covers 8 bases. The V gene's germline CDR1 is SGHTA and CDR2 FQGTGA. The CDR3 sequence is 16 residues long. J was trimmed by 2 bases and V by 2 bases; bases with no gene match: 6.

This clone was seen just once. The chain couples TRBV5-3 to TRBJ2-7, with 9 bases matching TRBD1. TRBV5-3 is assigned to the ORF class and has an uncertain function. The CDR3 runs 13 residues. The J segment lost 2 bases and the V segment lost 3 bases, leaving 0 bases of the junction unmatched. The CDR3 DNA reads TGTGCCAGAAGCTGGGACAGGGCCTACGAGCAGTACTTC. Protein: CARSWDRAYEQYF.

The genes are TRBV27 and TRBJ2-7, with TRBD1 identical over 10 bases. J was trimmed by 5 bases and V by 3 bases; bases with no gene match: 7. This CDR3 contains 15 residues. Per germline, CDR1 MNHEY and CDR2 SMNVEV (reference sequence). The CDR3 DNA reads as TGTGCCAGCAGTTTGACACGGGACAGGGGCGACGAGCAGTACTTC. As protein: CASSLTRDRGDEQYF.

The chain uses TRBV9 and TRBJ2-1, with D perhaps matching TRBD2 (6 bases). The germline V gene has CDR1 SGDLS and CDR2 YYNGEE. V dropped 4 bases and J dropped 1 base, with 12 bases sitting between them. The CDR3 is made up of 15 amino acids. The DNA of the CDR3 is TGTGCCAGCAGCCCCGGGAGTACGTCCTACAATGAGCAGTTCTTC. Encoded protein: CASSPGSTSYNEQFF.

CDR3 loop: CSVEDRMTASTDTQYF. Written as DNA, the CDR3 is TGCAGCGTTGAAGATAGAATGACAGCCAGCACAGATACGCAGTATTTT. The V and J genes are TRBV29-1 and TRBJ2-3, with a weak D call TRBD1 (5 bases). CDR1 is SQVTM and CDR2 is ANQGSEA in the germline V gene. The CDR3 totals 16 residues. V dropped 0 bases and J dropped 0 bases, with 13 bases sitting between them.

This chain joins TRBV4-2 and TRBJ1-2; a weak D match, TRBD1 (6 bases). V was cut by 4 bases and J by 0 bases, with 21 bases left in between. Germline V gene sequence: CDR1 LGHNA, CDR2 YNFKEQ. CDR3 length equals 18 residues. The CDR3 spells CASSLSSDSRVSNYGYTF. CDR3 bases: TGTGCCAGCAGCCTAAGCTCGGACAGCCGAGTTTCTAACTATGGCTACACCTTC.

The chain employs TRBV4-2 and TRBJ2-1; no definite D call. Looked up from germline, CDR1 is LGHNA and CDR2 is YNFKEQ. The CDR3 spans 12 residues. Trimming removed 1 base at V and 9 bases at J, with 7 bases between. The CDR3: CASSQARSEQFF. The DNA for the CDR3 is TGTGCCAGCAGCCAAGCGCGATCTGAGCAGTTCTTC.

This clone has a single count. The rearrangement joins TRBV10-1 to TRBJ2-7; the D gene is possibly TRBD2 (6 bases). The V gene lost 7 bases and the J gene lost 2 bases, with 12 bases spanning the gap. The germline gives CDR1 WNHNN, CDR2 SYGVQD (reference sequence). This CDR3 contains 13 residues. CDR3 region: CASIRCGAYEQYF. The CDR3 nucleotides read TGCGCCAGCATCCGTTGCGGGGCCTACGAGCAGTACTTC.

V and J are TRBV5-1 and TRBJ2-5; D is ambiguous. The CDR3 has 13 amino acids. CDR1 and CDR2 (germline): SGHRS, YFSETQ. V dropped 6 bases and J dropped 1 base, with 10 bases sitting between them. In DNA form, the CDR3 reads TGCGCCAGCACCGACACGTTCCAAGAGACCCAGTACTTC. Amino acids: CASTDTFQETQYF.

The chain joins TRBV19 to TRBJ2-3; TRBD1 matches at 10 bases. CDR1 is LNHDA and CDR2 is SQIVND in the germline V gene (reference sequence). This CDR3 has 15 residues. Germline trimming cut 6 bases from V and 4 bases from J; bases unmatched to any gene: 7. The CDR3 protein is CASSPDRGLADTQYF. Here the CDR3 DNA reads TGTGCCAGTAGCCCCGACAGGGGGCTGGCAGATACGCAGTATTTT.

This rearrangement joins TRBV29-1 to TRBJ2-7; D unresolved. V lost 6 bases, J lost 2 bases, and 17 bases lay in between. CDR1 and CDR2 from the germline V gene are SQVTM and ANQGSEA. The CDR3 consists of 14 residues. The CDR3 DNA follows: TGCAGCGTCGACACAGACCGAGAACCCTACGAGCAGTACTTC. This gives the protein CSVDTDREPYEQYF.

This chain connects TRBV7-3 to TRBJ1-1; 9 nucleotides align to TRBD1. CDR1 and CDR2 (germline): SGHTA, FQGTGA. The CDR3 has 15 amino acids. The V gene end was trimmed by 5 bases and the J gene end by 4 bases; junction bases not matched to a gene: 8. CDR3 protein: CASSQVRTGVTEAFF. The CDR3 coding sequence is TGTGCCAGCAGCCAAGTCCGGACAGGGGTCACTGAAGCTTTCTTT. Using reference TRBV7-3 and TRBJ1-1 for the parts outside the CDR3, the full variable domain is GAGVSQTPSNKVTEKGKYVELRCDPISGHTALYWYRQSLGQGPEFLIYFQGTGAADDSGLPNDRFFAVRPEGSVSTLKIQRTERGDSAVYLCASSQVRTGVTEAFFGQGTRLTVV.

CDR3 region: CASSSAGTRYEQYF. In DNA form, the CDR3 reads TGTGCCAGCAGCTCCGCCGGGACAAGATACGAGCAGTACTTC. The V gene is TRBV7-2, the J gene TRBJ2-7; D perhaps matches TRBD1 (6 bases). The CDR3 sequence is 14 residues long. V lost 4 bases and J 4 bases, leaving 14 bases between the germline ends. Germline CDR1 SGHTA, CDR2 FQGNSA.

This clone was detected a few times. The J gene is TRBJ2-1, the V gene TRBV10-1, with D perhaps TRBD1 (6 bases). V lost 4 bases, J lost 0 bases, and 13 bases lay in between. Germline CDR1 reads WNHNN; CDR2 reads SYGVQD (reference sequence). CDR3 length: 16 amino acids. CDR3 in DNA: TGCGCCAGCAGTGGGGGGCCCCTGCTCTCCTACAATGAGCAGTTCTTC. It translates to CASSGGPLLSYNEQFF.

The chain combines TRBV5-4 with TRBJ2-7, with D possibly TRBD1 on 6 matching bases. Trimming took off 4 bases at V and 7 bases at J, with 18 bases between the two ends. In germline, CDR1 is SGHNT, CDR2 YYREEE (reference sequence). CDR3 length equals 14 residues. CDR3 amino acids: CASSLLAQGSEQYF. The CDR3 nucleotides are TGTGCCAGCAGCCTTCTTGCCCAGGGGTCTGAGCAGTACTTC.

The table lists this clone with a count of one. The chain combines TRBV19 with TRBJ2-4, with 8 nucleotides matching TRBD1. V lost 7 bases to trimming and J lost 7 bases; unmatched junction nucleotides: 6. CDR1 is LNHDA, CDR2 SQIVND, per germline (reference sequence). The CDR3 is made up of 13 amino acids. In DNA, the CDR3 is TGTGCCAGTACCACGACAGGGGCGAACATTCAGTACTTC. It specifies CASTTTGANIQYF.

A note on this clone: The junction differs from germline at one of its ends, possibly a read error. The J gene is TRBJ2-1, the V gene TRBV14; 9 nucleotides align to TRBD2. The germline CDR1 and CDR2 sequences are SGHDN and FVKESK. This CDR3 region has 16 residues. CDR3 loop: CTSRAAGGGSYNEQFF. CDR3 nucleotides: TGTACCAGCAGAGCAGCGGGGGGTGGATCCTACAATGAGCAGTTCTTC.

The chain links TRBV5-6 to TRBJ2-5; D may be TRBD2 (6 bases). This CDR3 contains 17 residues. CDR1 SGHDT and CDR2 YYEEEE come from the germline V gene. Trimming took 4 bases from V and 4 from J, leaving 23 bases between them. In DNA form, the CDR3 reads TGTGCCAGCAGCCTAGGACTAAATTCCCTGGGAGGAGAGACCCAGTACTTC. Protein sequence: CASSLGLNSLGGETQYF.

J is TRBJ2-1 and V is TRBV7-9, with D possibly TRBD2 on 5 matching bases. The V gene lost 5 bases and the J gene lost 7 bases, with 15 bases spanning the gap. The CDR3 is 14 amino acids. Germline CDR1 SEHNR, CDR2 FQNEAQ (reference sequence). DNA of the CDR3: TGTGCCAGCAGCCACGAGTGGGTAGCGAATGAGCAGTTCTTC. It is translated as CASSHEWVANEQFF.

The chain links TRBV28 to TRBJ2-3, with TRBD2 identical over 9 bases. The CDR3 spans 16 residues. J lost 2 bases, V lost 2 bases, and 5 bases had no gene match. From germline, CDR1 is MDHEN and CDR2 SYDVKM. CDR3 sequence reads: CASSLTTSGYTDTQYF. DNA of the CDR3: TGTGCCAGCAGTTTAACTACTAGCGGGTACACAGATACGCAGTATTTT.